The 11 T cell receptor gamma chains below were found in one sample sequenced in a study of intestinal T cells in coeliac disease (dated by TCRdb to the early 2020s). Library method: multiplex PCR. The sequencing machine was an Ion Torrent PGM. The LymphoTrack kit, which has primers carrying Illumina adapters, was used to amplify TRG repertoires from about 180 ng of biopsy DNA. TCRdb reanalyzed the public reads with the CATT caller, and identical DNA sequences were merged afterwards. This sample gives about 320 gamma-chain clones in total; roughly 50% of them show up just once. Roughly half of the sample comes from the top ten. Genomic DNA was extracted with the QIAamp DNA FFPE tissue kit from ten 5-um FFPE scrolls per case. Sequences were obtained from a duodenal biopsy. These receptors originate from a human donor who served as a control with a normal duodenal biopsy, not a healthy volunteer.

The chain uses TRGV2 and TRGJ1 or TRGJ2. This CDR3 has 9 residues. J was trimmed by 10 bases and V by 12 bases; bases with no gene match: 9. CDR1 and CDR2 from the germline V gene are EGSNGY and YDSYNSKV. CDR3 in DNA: TGTGCCCACCTGGGCAAGAAACTCTTT. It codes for CAHLGKKLF.

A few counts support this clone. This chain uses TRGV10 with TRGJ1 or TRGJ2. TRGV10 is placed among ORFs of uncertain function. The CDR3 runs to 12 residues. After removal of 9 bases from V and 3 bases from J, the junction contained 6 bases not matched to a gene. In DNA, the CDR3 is TGTGCTGCGTGTAAAATTTATTATAAGAAACTCTTT. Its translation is CAACKIYYKKLF.

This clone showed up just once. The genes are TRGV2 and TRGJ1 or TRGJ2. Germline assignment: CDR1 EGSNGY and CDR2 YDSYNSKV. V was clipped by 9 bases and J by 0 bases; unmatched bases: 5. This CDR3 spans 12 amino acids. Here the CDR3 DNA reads TGTGCCACCCTATGGAATTATTATAAGAAACTCTTT. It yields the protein CATLWNYYKKLF.

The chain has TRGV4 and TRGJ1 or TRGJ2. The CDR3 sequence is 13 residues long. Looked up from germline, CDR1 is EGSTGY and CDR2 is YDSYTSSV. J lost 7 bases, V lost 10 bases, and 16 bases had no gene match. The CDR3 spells CATDAGRLYKKLF. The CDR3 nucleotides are TGTGCCACTGACGCGGGTAGGTTATATAAGAAACTCTTT.

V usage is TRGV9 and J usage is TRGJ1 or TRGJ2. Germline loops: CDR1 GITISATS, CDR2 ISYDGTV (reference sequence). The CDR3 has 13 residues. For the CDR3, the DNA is TGTGCTTGTGGGAGGTGCGGTTTTTATAAGAAACTCTTT. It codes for CACGRCGFYKKLF.

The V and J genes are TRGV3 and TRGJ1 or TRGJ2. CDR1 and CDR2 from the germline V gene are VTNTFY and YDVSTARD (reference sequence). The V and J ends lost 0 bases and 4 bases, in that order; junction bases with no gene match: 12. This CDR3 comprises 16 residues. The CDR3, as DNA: TGTGCCACCTGGGACAGGCAGTGGGGGATCTATTATAAGAAACTCTTT. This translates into CATWDRQWGIYYKKLF.

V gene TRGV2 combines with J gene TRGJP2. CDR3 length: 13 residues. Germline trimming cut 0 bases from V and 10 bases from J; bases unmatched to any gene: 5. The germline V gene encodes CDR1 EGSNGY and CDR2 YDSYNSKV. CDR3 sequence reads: CATWDGYTWIKTF. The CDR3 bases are TGTGCCACCTGGGACGGGTATACTTGGATCAAGACGTTT.

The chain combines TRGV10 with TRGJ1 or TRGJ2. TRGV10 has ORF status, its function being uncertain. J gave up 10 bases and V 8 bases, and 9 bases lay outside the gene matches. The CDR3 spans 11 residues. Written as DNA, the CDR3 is TGTGCTGCGTGGGACTGTATCAAGAAACTCTTT. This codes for CAAWDCIKKLF.

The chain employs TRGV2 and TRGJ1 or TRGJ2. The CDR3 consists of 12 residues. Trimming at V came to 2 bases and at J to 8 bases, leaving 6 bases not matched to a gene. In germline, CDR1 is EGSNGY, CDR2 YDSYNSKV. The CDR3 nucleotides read TGTGCCACCTGGGACGACCTTGATAAGAAACTCTTT. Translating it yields CATWDDLDKKLF.

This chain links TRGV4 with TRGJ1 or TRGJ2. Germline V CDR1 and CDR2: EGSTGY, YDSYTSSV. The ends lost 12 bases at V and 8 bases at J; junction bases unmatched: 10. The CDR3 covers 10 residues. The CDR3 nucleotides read TGTGCCGAGGGGATTGATAAGAAACTCTTT. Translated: CAEGIDKKLF.

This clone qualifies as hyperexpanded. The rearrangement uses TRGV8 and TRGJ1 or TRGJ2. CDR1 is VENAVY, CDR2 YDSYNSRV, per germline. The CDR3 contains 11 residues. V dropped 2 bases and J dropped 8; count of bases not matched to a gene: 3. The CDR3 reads CATWDNHKKLF. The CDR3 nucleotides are TGTGCCACCTGGGATAATCATAAGAAACTCTTT.